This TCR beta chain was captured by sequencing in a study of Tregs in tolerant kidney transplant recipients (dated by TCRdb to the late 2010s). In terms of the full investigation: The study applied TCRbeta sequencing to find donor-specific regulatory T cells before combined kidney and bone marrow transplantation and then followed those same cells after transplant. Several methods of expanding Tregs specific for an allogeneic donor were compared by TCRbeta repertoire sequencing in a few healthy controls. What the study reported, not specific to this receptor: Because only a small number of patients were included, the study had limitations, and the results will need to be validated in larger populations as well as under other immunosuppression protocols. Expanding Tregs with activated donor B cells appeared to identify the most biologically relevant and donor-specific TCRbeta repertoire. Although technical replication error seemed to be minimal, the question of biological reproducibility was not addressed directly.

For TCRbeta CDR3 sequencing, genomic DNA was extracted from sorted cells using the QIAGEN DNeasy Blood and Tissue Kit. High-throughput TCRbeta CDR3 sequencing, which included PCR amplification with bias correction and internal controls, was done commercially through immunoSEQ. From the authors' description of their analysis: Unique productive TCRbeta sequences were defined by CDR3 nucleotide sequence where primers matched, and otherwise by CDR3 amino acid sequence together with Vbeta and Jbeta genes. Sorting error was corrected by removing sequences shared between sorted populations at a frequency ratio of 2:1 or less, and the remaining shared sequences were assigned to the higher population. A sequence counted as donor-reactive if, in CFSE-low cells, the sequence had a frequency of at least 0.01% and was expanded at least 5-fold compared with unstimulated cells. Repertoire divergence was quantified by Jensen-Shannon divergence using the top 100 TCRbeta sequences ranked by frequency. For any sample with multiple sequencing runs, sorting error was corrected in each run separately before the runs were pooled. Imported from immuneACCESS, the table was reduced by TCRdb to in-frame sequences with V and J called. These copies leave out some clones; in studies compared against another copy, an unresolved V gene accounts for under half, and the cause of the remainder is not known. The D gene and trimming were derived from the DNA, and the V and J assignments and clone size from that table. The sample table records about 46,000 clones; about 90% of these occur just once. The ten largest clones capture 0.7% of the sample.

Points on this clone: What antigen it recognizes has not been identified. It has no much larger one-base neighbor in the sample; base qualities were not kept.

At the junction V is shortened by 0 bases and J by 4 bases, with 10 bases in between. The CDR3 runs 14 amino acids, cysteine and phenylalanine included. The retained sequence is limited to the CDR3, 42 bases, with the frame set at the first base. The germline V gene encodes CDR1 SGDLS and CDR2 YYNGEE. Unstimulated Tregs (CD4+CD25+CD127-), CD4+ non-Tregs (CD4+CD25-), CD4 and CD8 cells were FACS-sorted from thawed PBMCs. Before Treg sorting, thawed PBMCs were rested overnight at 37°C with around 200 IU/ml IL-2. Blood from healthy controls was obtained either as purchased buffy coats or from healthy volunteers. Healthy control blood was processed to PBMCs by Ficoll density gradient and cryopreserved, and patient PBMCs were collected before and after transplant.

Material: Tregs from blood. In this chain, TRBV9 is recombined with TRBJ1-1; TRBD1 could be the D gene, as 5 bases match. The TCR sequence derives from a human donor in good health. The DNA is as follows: TGTGCCAGCAGCGTAGGGGGCCGAGGCACTGAAGCTTTCTTT. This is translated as CASSVGGRGTEAFF.